This note documents a single T cell receptor (beta chain) sequence. What it recognizes is unknown. Amplification of TCR alpha and beta CDR3 regions from RNA used iRepertoire nested multiplex PCR. TCRdb recomputed calls from the multiplex PCR reads with MiXCR, one row per CDR3 protein. The data show 100,000 to 150,000 distinct CDR3 sequences, more than 20% seen once. Germline-derived CDR1 and CDR2 are SGHTA and FQGNSA. The CDR3 is 17 amino acids. Trimming cost V 1 base and J 1 base; bases outside gene matches: 6. The source of the sample is a study of glioma-infiltrating T cells. General observations from the study: Tissue-blood divergence was below expectation in non-neoplastic patients, above in gliomas.

This receptor was taken from a human donor with low-grade glioma or glioblastoma, undergoing nonglioma brain surgery, or in good health (not recorded which). The specimen sequenced was glioma tissue, nonneoplastic brain tissue, or PBMCs (not recorded which). V is TRBV7-2 and J is TRBJ1-1, with TRBD1 identical over 10 bases. The CDR3 nucleotides are TGTGCCAGCAGCTTAGTTCGACAGGGGGCGGGGAACACTGAAGCTTTCTTT. Its translation: CASSLVRQGAGNTEAFF.